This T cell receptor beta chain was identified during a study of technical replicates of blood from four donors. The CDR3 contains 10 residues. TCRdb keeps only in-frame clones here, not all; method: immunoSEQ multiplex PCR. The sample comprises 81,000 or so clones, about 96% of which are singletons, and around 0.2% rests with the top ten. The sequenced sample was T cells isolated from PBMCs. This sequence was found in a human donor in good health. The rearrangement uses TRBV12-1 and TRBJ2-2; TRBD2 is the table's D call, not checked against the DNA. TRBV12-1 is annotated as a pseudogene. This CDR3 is CASPGGELFF. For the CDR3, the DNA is TGTGCCAGCCCCGGCGGGGAGCTGTTTTTT.